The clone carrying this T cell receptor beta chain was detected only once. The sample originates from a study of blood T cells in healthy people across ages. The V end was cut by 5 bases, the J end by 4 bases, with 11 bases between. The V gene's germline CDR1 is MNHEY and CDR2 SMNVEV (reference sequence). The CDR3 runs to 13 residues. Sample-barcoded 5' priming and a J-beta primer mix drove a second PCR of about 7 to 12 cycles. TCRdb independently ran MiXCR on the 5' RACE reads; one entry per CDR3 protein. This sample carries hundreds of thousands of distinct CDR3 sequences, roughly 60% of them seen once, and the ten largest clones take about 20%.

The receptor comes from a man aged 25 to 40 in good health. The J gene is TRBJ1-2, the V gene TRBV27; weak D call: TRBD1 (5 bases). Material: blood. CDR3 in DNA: TGTGCCAGCAGTGACAGTTATTTCTATGGCTACACCTTC. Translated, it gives CASSDSYFYGYTF.